A selection of T cell receptor beta chains follows, all from one sample in a study of T cell responses to AZD1222 COVID-19 vaccine. Only in-frame clones appear in the TCRdb table, and some are missing; sequencing was by immunoSEQ multiplex PCR. The sample contains 200,000 or so clones, over 80% of which appear only once. Source: peripheral blood, taken on day 0 of MenACWY control vaccination. The receptor source for this set is an adult in good health. Both conserved end residues are trimmed from each CDR3. A D gene is named only where the DNA matches it firmly.

TRBV6-5	TRBJ1-1	-	ASSYRGPINTEAF
TRBV18	TRBJ2-7	TRBD2	ASSPDGTSGGLYYEQY
TRBV7-3	TRBJ2-7	-	ASSLYGGGEQY
TRBV28	TRBJ2-7	-	ASKGPGEQY
TRBV5-1	TRBJ2-2	TRBD1	ASSRDSLRDTGELF
TRBV28	TRBJ1-5	-	ATFLRRDDQPQH
TRBV24-1	TRBJ2-5	TRBD1	ATSARGLLQETQY
TRBV29-1	TRBJ1-2	TRBD1	SARTGGDYGYT
TRBV9	TRBJ2-1	-	ASSVLGSSYNEQF
TRBV19	TRBJ2-1	-	ASSPLWGEYNEQF
TRBV28	TRBJ1-4	-	ASSLLQEKLF
TRBV6-4	TRBJ2-2	-	ASSVLAGRTNTGELF
TRBV11-2	TRBJ1-1	TRBD1	ASSFPGTGDMNTEAF
TRBV28	TRBJ1-2	-	ASSLATAGYT
TRBV4-3	TRBJ1-2	-	ASSPYAENTNYGYT
TRBV4-3	TRBJ1-5	-	ASSQWGGNQPQH
TRBV7-9	TRBJ1-1	-	ASSLVGQNTEAF
TRBV12-5	TRBJ1-1	TRBD1	ASGLVLGQGYTEAF
TRBV29-1	TRBJ1-2	-	SVVATGFPGYT
TRBV5-4	TRBJ2-7	-	ASSPSSAYEQY
TRBV27	TRBJ2-7	-	ASSLSSRNEQY
TRBV25-1	TRBJ1-5	-	ASSEGRSNQPQH
TRBV30	TRBJ1-4	-	AWSVQSGYEKLF
TRBV5-1	TRBJ1-5	-	ASSIGQGHQPQH
TRBV7-3	TRBJ2-3	TRBD2	ASSQGGLSTDTQY
TRBV15	TRBJ1-5	-	ATSYDSDRNQPQH
TRBV7-3	TRBJ2-6	TRBD1	ASSLIHRGSGANVLT
TRBV7-9	TRBJ2-4	-	AFLQVPPSRGKNIQY
TRBV7-9	TRBJ2-7	-	ASSLVSGLVSYEQY
TRBV14	TRBJ2-1	-	ASSQDLGTVYNEQF
TRBV19	TRBJ2-7	-	ASSHRDGAYEQY
TRBV9	TRBJ2-1	TRBD2	ASSGGQAGVENEQF
TRBV5-5	TRBJ2-1	TRBD1	ASSLLLERGPYNEQF
TRBV28	TRBJ2-1	-	ASSPSEDEQF
TRBV23-1	TRBJ2-3	TRBD2	ASSLRTSGTTDTQY
TRBV27	TRBJ1-2	TRBD1	ASSLRGGTGTPGYGYT
TRBV6-2/TRBV6-3	TRBJ2-7	-	ASSYSEGLFEQY
TRBV15	TRBJ1-5	TRBD1	ATSRKTGGQPQH
TRBV19	TRBJ1-3	-	ASSISTTAEDTGNTIY
TRBV6-1	TRBJ1-2	-	ASSEGSVRTYGYT